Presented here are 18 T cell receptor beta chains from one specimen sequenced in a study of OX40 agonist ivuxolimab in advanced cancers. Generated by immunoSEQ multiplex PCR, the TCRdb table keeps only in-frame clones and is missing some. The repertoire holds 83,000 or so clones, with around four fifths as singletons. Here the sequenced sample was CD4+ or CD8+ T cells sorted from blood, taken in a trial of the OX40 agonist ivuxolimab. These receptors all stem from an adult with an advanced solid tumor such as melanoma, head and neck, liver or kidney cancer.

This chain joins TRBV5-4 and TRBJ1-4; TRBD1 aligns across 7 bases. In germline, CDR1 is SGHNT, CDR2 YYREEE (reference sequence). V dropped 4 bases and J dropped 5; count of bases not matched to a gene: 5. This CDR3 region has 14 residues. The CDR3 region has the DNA TGTGCCAGCAGCGCAGGGGGGGAAAATGAAAAACTGTTTTTT. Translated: CASSAGGENEKLFF.

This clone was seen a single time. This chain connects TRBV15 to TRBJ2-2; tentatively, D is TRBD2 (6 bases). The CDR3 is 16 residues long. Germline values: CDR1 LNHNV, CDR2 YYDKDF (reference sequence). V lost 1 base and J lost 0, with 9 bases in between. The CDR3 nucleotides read TGTGCCACCAGCAGAGGGGGACTTTCGAACACCGGGGAGCTGTTTTTT. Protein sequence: CATSRGGLSNTGELFF. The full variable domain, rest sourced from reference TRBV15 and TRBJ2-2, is DAMVIQNPRYQVTQFGKPVTLSCSQTLNHNVMYWYQQKSSQAPKLLFHYYDKDFNNEADTPDNFQSRRPNTSFCFLDIRSPGLGDTAMYLCATSRGGLSNTGELFFGEGSRLTVL.

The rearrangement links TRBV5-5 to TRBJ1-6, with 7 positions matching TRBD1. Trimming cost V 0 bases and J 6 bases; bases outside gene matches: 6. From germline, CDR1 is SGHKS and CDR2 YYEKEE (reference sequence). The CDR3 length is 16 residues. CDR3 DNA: TGTGCCAGCAGCTTGGAGGGGGCGCTGGGTAATTCACCCCTCCACTTT. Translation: CASSLEGALGNSPLHF. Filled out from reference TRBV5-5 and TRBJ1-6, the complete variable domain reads DAGVTQSPTHLIKTRGQQVTLRCSPISGHKSVSWYQQVLGQGPQFIFQYYEKEERGRGNFPDRFSARQFPNYSSELNVNALLLGDSALYLCASSLEGALGNSPLHFGNGTRLTVT.

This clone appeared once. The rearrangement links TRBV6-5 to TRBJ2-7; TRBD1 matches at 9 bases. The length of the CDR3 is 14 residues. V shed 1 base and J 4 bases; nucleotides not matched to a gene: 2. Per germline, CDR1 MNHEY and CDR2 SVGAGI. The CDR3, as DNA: TGTGCCAGCAGTTACTTGGGACAGGGATACGAGCAGTACTTC. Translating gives CASSYLGQGYEQYF.

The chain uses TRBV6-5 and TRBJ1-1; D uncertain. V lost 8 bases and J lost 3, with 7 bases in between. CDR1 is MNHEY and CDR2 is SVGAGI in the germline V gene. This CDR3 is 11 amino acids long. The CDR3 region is CASRGYTEAFF. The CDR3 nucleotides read TGTGCCAGCCGTGGTTACACTGAAGCTTTCTTT.

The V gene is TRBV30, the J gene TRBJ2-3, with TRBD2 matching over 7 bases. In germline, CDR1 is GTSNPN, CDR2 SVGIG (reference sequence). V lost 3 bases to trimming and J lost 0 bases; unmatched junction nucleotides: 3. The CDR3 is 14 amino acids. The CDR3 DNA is TGTGCCTGGAGGATCGGGGGGAGCACAGATACGCAGTATTTT. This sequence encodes CAWRIGGSTDTQYF.

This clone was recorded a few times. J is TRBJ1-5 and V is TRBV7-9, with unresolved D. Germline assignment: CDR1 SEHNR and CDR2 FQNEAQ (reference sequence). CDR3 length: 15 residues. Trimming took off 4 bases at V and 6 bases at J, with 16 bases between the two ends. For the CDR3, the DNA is TGTGCCAGCAGCTCGAGGACTGAGCGAGGTCAGCCCCAGCATTTT. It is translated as CASSSRTERGQPQHF. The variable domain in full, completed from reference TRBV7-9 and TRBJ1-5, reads DTGVSQNPRHKITKRGQNVTFRCDPISEHNRLYWYRQTLGQGPEFLTYFQNEAQLEKSRLLSDRFSAERPKGSFSTLEIQRTEQGDSAMYLCASSSRTERGQPQHFGDGTRLSIL.

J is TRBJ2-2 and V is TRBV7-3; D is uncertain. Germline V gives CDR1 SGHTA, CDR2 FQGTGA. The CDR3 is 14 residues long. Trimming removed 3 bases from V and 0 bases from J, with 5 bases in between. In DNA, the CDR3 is TGTGCCAGCAGCTTCCAGCCGAACACCGGGGAGCTGTTTTTT. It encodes CASSFQPNTGELFF.

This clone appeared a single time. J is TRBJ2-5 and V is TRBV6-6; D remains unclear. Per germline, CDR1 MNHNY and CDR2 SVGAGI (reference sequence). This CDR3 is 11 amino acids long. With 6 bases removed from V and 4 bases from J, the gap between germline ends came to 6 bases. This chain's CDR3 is CASRKIETQYF. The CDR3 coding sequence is TGTGCCAGCAGAAAAATAGAGACCCAGTACTTC.

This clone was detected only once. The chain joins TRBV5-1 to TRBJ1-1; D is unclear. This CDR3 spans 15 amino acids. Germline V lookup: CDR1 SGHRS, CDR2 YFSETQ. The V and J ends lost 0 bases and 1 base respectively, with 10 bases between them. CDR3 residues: CASSLVAGSNTEAFF. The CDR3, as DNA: TGCGCCAGCAGCTTGGTGGCGGGGTCGAACACTGAAGCTTTCTTT.

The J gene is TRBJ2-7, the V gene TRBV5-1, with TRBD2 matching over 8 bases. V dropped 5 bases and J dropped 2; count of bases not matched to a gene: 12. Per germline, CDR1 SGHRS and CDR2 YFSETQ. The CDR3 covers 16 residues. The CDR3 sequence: CASSRVSGTFTYEQYF. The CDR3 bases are TGCGCCAGCAGTAGGGTTAGCGGGACCTTCACCTACGAGCAGTACTTC.

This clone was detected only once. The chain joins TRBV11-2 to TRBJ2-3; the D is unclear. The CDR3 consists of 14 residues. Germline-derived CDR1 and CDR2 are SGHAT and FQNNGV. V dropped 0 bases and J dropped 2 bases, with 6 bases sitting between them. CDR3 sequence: CASSLDRHTDTQYF. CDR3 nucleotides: TGTGCCAGCAGCTTAGATCGGCACACAGATACGCAGTATTTT.

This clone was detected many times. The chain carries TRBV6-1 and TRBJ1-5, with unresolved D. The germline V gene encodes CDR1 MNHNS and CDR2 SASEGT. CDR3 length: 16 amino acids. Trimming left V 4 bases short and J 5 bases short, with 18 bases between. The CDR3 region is CASSAGGGGYDQPQHF. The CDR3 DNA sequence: TGTGCCAGCAGTGCCGGTGGAGGAGGGTATGATCAGCCCCAGCATTTT.

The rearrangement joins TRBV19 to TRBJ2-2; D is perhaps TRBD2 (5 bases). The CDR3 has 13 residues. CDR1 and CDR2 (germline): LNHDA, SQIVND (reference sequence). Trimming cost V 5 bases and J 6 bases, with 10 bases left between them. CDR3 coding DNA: TGTGCCAGTAGTCGGGATTTAGCCGGGGAGCTGTTTTTT. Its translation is CASSRDLAGELFF. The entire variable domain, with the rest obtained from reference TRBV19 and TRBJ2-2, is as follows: DGGITQSPKYLFRKEGQNVTLSCEQNLNHDAMYWYRQDPGQGLRLIYYSQIVNDFQKGDIAEGYSVSREKKESFPLTVTSAQKNPTAFYLCASSRDLAGELFFGEGSRLTVL.

CDR3: CASSPRRVEKTLYTGELFF. CDR3 coding DNA: TGTGCCAGCAGCCCCCGTCGGGTGGAGAAGACACTGTACACCGGGGAGCTGTTTTTT. The V and J genes are TRBV7-9 and TRBJ2-2, with no clear D. Germline V CDR1 and CDR2: SEHNR, FQNEAQ (reference sequence). Trimming took off 5 bases at V and 3 bases at J, with 25 bases between the two ends. The CDR3 spans 19 residues.

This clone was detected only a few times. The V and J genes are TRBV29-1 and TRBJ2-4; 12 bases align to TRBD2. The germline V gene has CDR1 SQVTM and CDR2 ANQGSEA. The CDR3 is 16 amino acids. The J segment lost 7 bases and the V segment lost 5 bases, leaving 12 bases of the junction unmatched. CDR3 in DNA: TGCAGCGTTAAACCCCCGACTAGCGGGGGCGGGAACATTCAGTACTTC. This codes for CSVKPPTSGGGNIQYF.

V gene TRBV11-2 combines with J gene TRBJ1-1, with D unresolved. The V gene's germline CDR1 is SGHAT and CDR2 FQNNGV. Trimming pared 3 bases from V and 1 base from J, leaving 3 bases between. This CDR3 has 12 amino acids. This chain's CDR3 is CASSFWNTEAFF. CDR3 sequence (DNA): TGTGCCAGCAGCTTTTGGAACACTGAAGCTTTCTTT. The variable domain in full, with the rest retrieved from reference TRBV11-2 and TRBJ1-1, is EAGVAQSPRYKIIEKRQSVAFWCNPISGHATLYWYQQILGQGPKLLIQFQNNGVVDDSQLPKDRFSAERLKGVDSTLKIQPAKLEDSAVYLCASSFWNTEAFFGQGTRLTVV.

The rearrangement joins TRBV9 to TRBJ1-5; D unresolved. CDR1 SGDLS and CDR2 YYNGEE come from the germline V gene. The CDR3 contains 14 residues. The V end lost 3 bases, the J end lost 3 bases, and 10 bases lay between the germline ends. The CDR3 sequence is CASSAPGFNQPQHF. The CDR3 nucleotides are TGTGCCAGCAGCGCCCCCGGGTTCAATCAGCCCCAGCATTTT. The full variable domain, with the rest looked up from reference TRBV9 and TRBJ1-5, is DSGVTQTPKHLITATGQRVTLRCSPRSGDLSVYWYQQSLDQGLQFLIQYYNGEERAKGNILERFSAQQFPDLHSELNLSSLELGDSALYFCASSAPGFNQPQHFGDGTRLSIL.